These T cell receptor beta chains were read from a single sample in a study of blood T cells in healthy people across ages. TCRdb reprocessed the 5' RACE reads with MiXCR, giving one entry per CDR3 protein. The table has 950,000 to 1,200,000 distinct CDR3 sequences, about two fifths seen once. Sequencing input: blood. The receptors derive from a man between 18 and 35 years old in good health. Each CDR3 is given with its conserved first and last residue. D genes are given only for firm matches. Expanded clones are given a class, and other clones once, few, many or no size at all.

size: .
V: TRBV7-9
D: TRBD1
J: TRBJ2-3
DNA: TGTGCCAGCAGCTCCCCGGACAGGGTTTTGGGCGGTACGCAGTATTTT
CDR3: CASSSPDRVLGGTQYF

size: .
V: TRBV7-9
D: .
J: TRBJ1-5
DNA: TGTGCCAGCGGAGGGCGGGATGGCAATCAGCCCCAGCATTTT
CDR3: CASGGRDGNQPQHF

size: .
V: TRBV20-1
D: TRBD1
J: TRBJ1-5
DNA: TGCAGTGCTAGAGTGGGGACAGGGTTAATTGGCAATCAGCCCCAGCATTTT
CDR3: CSARVGTGLIGNQPQHF

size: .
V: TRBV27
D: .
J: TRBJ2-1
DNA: TGTGCCAGCAGTTTAAAGGTCTGGAACCAGCAGTTCTTC
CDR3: CASSLKVWNQQFF

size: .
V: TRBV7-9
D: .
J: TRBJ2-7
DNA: TGTGCCAGCAGTGCGGGACACCTCTCCTACGAGCAGTACTTC
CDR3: CASSAGHLSYEQYF

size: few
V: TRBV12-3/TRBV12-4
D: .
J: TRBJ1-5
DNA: TGTGCCAGCAGTGGACAGAATCAGCCCCAGCATTTT
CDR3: CASSGQNQPQHF

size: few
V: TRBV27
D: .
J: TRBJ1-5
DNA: TGTGCCAGCAGGCTATTATCTGGGGGGGAACAGCCCCAGCATTTT
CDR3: CASRLLSGGEQPQHF

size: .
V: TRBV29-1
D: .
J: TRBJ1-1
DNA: TGCAGCGTTGAAGAGCCCGGGACGGGGGCTTTCTTT
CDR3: CSVEEPGTGAFF

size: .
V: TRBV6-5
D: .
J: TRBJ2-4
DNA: TGTGCCAGCAGTCCAACCCCTAGCATTCAGTACTTC
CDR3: CASSPTPSIQYF

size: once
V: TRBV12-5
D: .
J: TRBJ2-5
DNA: TGTGCTAGTGGTTCGAGGGGAGAGACCCAGTACTTC
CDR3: CASGSRGETQYF

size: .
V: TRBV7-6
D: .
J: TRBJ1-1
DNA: TGTGCCAGCAGCCTAGGAGTAGGGGCTGAAGCTTTCTTT
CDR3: CASSLGVGAEAFF

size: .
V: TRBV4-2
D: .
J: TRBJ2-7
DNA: TGTGCCAGCAGCCAAGTCGGAGCTGCAGTCTACGAGCAGTACTTC
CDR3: CASSQVGAAVYEQYF

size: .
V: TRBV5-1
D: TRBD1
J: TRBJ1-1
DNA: TGCGCCAGCAGCAAGGACAGGGTAAACGGTGAAGCTTTCTTT
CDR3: CASSKDRVNGEAFF

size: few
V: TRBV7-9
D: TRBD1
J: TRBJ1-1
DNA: TGTGCCAGCAGCCGTTACCTCGGGACAGGGGGTGAAGCTTTCTTT
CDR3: CASSRYLGTGGEAFF

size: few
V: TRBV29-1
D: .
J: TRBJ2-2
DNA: TGCAGCGTTGAAGTCGAGGGGCGTGGGACCGGGGAGCTGTTTTTT
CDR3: CSVEVEGRGTGELFF

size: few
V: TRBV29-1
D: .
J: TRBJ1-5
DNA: TGCAGCGTTGGCAAGGGAGGCAATCAGCCCCAGCATTTT
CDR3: CSVGKGGNQPQHF

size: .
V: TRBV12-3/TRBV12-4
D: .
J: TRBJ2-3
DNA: TGTGCCAGCAGTTTCGGTGGGTGGTCAGATACGCAGTATTTT
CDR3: CASSFGGWSDTQYF

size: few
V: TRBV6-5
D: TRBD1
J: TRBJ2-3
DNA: TGTGCCAGCAGTCGCTTGGGACAGGCCAGTAGGGATACGCAGTATTTT
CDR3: CASSRLGQASRDTQYF

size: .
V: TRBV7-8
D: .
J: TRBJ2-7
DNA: TGTGTCAGCAGCTTAGATCGGGCTAGCTTGGTCCAGTACTTC
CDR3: CVSSLDRASLVQYF

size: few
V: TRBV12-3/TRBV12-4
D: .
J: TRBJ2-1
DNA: TGTGCCAGCAGAAAACTAGGTAGCTCCTACAATGAGCAGTTCTTC
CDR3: CASRKLGSSYNEQFF

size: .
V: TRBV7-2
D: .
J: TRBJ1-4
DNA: TGTGCCAGCAGCAAAGATGACACAGCAACTAATGAAAAACTGTTTTTT
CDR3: CASSKDDTATNEKLFF

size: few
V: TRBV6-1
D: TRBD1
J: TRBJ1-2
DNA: TGTGCCAGCAGTGAGACAGGGAATTTTTATGGCTACACCTTC
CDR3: CASSETGNFYGYTF

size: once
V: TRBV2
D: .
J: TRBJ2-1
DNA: TGTGCCAGCAGTGAAGCGCTCAGAAAGGTCAAGGAGCAGTTCTTC
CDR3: CASSEALRKVKEQFF

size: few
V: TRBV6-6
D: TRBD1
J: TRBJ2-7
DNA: TGTGCCAGCAGTCCCGGACAGGTTTACGAGCAGTACTTC
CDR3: CASSPGQVYEQYF